What follows are 24 T cell receptor beta chains derived from one specimen sequenced in a study of T cell changes during pregnancy in multiple sclerosis. Assay used: immunoSEQ multiplex PCR; TCRdb lists only in-frame clones, some missing. The sample includes approximately 110,000 clones, just over 90% seen only once; the top ten take less than 4.5%. The sample in question was peripheral blood, obtained after pregnancy. Receptors originate from a female donor with multiple sclerosis, enrolled in a pregnancy study.

This clone showed up just a few times. The V call is TRBV6-4, the J call TRBJ2-1; 10 nucleotides align to TRBD2. CDR3 length: 17 amino acids. The V gene's germline CDR1 is MRHNA and CDR2 SNTAGT. J gave up 1 base and V 0 bases, and 3 bases lay outside the gene matches. The CDR3 coding sequence is TGTGCCAGCAGTGACTCAAAGCGGGGGGGATCCTACAATGAGCAGTTCTTC. Translation: CASSDSKRGGSYNEQFF.

In this sample, this clone turned up a few times. The V and J genes are TRBV2 and TRBJ2-7; D gene uncertain. The CDR3 totals 11 residues. Per germline, CDR1 SNHLY and CDR2 FYNNEI. The V and J ends lost 3 bases and 7 bases respectively, with 7 bases between them. CDR3 amino acids: CASSESLEQYF. DNA for the CDR3: TGTGCCAGCAGTGAGAGCCTTGAGCAGTACTTC.

V usage is TRBV19 and J usage is TRBJ2-6; TRBD1 matches at 7 bases. Germline assignment: CDR1 LNHDA and CDR2 SQIVND (reference sequence). The CDR3 length is 17 residues. V lost 7 bases to trimming and J lost 2 bases; unmatched junction nucleotides: 11. This CDR3 is CASKTGQIPAGANVLTF. The CDR3 bases are TGTGCCAGTAAAACGGGACAGATCCCGGCTGGGGCCAACGTCCTGACTTTC.

The V call is TRBV6-5, the J call TRBJ2-7, with D uncertain. CDR1 is MNHEY, CDR2 SVGAGI, per germline. The CDR3 runs 14 residues. V was cut by 0 bases and J by 0 bases, with 6 bases left in between. In nucleotides, the CDR3 is TGTGCCAGCAGTTACTCGGTGAGCTCCTACGAGCAGTACTTC. As protein: CASSYSVSSYEQYF.

This sequence joins TRBV11-2 and TRBJ2-2; D is undetermined. V was pared by 1 base and J by 7 bases, with 16 bases between. CDR1 SGHAT and CDR2 FQNNGV come from the germline V gene. The CDR3 totals 16 residues. CDR3 DNA sequence: TGTGCCAGCAGCTTAGCAGGCGTCAGCTCGATCGGGGAGCTGTTTTTT. Translating it yields CASSLAGVSSIGELFF. Full variable domain (outside the CDR3, taken from reference TRBV11-2 and TRBJ2-2): EAGVAQSPRYKIIEKRQSVAFWCNPISGHATLYWYQQILGQGPKLLIQFQNNGVVDDSQLPKDRFSAERLKGVDSTLKIQPAKLEDSAVYLCASSLAGVSSIGELFFGEGSRLTVL.

This sequence joins TRBV18 and TRBJ2-1; 9 bases match TRBD1. The CDR3 length is 14 residues. The junction had 8 bases not matched to a gene; V was cut back by 6 bases and J by 8 bases. Germline-derived CDR1 and CDR2 are KGHSH and LQKENI. For the CDR3, the DNA is TGTGCCAGCTCCGTGGGACAGGGATACGATGAGCAGTTCTTC. Translation: CASSVGQGYDEQFF.

The chain has TRBV7-8 and TRBJ1-6, with a weak D call TRBD1 (5 bases). V was pared by 1 base and J by 0 bases, with 13 bases between. In germline, CDR1 is SGHVS, CDR2 FQNEAQ. The CDR3 has 18 residues. In DNA form, the CDR3 reads TGTGCCAGCAGCTTAGGCAGACAGTCTGGCTCCTATAATTCACCCCTCCACTTT. It translates to CASSLGRQSGSYNSPLHF.

V gene TRBV5-5 combines with J gene TRBJ1-5; D is ambiguous. V was shortened by 0 bases and J by 3 bases, with 13 bases between the two germline ends. CDR1 and CDR2 (germline): SGHKS, YYEKEE (reference sequence). The CDR3 has 16 amino acids. CDR3: CASSLAAGRVNQPQHF. CDR3 bases: TGTGCCAGCAGCTTGGCGGCGGGAAGGGTCAATCAGCCCCAGCATTTT.

This clone has just one count. The chain has TRBV13 and TRBJ2-7; D gene ambiguous. This CDR3 comprises 14 residues. The V end was cut by 5 bases, the J end by 2 bases, with 13 bases between. Germline values: CDR1 PRHDT, CDR2 FYEKMQ (reference sequence). The CDR3 loop is CASSTRVTTYEQYF. CDR3 DNA sequence: TGTGCCAGCAGCACCCGGGTTACCACCTACGAGCAGTACTTC.

V gene TRBV5-1 combines with J gene TRBJ1-2; possible D gene TRBD1, 6 bases. The CDR3 totals 14 residues. Deletions cut 0 bases from V and 8 bases from J, with 14 bases between. Germline V gene data show CDR1 as SGHRS and CDR2 as YFSETQ. The CDR3 loop reads CASSLEAGDWGYTF. CDR3 nucleotide sequence: TGCGCCAGCAGCTTGGAGGCAGGGGATTGGGGCTACACCTTC.

This chain joins TRBV7-8 and TRBJ2-7; maybe TRBD2 (5 bases). Trimming shortened V by 0 bases and J by 2 bases, and 8 bases separated the two germline ends. This CDR3 is 14 amino acids long. CDR1 is SGHVS and CDR2 is FQNEAQ in the germline V gene. The CDR3 DNA reads as TGTGCCAGCAGCTTAGCTGGGAGAGCCTACGAGCAGTACTTC. It is translated as CASSLAGRAYEQYF.

The chain uses TRBV25-1 and TRBJ2-4; 11 bases are shared with TRBD2. Germline CDR1 and CDR2: MGHDK and SYGVNS. This CDR3 has 15 residues. J lost 8 bases, V lost 4 bases, and 7 bases had no gene match. CDR3 in DNA: TGTGCCAGCAGTGGTAGCGGGGGGGCTACGTACATTCAGTACTTC. Protein sequence: CASSGSGGATYIQYF.

This clone was recorded only once. The V and J genes are TRBV19 and TRBJ1-2; 9 positions agree with TRBD1. CDR1 LNHDA and CDR2 SQIVND come from the germline V gene (reference sequence). The V gene end was trimmed by 3 bases and the J gene end by 7 bases; junction bases not matched to a gene: 6. The CDR3 runs 14 residues. CDR3 sequence: CASSIIGDRVGYTF. CDR3 coding DNA: TGTGCCAGTAGTATCATAGGGGACAGGGTTGGCTACACCTTC.

The chain recombines TRBV2 with TRBJ1-5; tentative D call: TRBD1 (6 bases). CDR3 size: 15 residues. Trimming removed 7 bases at V and 3 bases at J, with 16 bases between. Germline CDR1 reads SNHLY; CDR2 reads FYNNEI. CDR3 region: CASTRQAYDNQPQHF. CDR3 nucleotides: TGTGCCAGCACGAGACAGGCCTATGACAATCAGCCCCAGCATTTT.

The chain joins TRBV5-8 to TRBJ2-7; 9 bases fit TRBD1. Germline assignment: CDR1 SGHTS and CDR2 YDEGEE. The CDR3 has 17 residues. V was pared by 3 bases and J by 4 bases, with 14 bases of the junction left unmatched. This chain's CDR3 is CASSWSGTGRVLYEQYF. DNA for the CDR3: TGTGCCAGCAGCTGGTCCGGGACAGGGAGGGTTCTTTACGAGCAGTACTTC.

The chain combines TRBV9 with TRBJ1-1; tentatively, D is TRBD1 (6 bases). This CDR3 is 14 amino acids long. The V end lost 4 bases, the J end lost 6 bases, and 16 bases lay between the germline ends. Germline loops: CDR1 SGDLS, CDR2 YYNGEE. CDR3 in amino acids: CASSPRGGFAEAFF. In DNA, the CDR3 is TGTGCCAGCAGCCCGAGGGGGGGGTTCGCTGAAGCTTTCTTT.

To note about this clone: Mismatch with germline at one junction end may stem from a read error. This chain joins TRBV7-7 and TRBJ2-7; 8 positions match TRBD1. This CDR3 is built from 13 residues. Germline CDR1 reads SSHAT; CDR2 reads FNYEAQ (reference sequence). The DNA of the CDR3 is TGTGCTAGCAGCCCCGGGACAGGCTACGAGCAGTACTTC. It is translated as CASSPGTGYEQYF.

This chain uses TRBV5-1 with TRBJ2-2; 8 bases are shared with TRBD1. J was trimmed by 0 bases and V by 6 bases; bases with no gene match: 13. CDR1 is SGHRS and CDR2 is YFSETQ in the germline V gene. The CDR3 runs to 18 residues. DNA of the CDR3: TGCGCCAGCATCTCTGCGTCGTCAGGGGGCCCGAACACCGGGGAGCTGTTTTTT. Translating it yields CASISASSGGPNTGELFF.

Points on this clone: Other DNA sequences in the same sample also yield this CDR3. V gene TRBV18 combines with J gene TRBJ1-2, with D possibly TRBD1 on 6 matching bases. CDR3 size: 14 residues. V lost 2 bases, J lost 2 bases, and 9 bases lay in between. The V gene's germline CDR1 is KGHSH and CDR2 LQKENI. CDR3 residues: CASSPGGQNYGYTF. CDR3 sequence (DNA): TGTGCCAGCTCACCAGGTGGACAGAACTATGGCTACACCTTC.

This clone showed up just a few times. The J gene is TRBJ1-1, the V gene TRBV6-6; D call uncertain. Trimming removed 5 bases at V and 11 bases at J, with 15 bases between. The CDR3 length is 12 residues. Germline loops: CDR1 MNHNY, CDR2 SVGAGI (reference sequence). The DNA for the CDR3 is TGTGCCAGCAGTGATGGGGAGGGTGGTGCTTTCTTT. Its translation is CASSDGEGGAFF.

This sequence joins TRBV6-1 and TRBJ2-7; 7 bases fit TRBD1. Trimming removed 6 bases from V and 1 base from J; junction bases left unmatched: 6. The CDR3 consists of 14 residues. Germline loops: CDR1 MNHNS, CDR2 SASEGT. The CDR3 nucleotides are TGTGCCAGCAGGCCCGGACAGGCTTCCTACGAGCAGTACTTC. It is translated as CASRPGQASYEQYF.

The V gene is TRBV11-3, the J gene TRBJ2-3; the D is unclear. There are 12 residues in the CDR3. V lost 4 bases and J lost 8, with 10 bases in between. Per the germline V gene, CDR1 is SGHNT and CDR2 is YENEEA. The CDR3 sequence is CASSSSTGTQYF. For the CDR3, the DNA is TGTGCCAGCAGCTCGTCTACCGGTACGCAGTATTTT.

The chain couples TRBV20-1 to TRBJ1-2; D unresolved. The CDR3 has 11 residues. V was clipped by 6 bases and J by 6 bases, with 11 bases between them. Germline CDR1 and CDR2: DFQATT and SNEGSKA (reference sequence). In nucleotides, the CDR3 is TGCAGTGCCCGAGGATGGCATGGCTACACCTTC. It specifies CSARGWHGYTF.

J is TRBJ1-1 and V is TRBV5-1; a possible D gene is TRBD1 (6 bases). V gave up 0 bases and J gave up 0 bases, with 18 bases separating them. Germline V gene data show CDR1 as SGHRS and CDR2 as YFSETQ. The CDR3 totals 18 residues. In DNA, the CDR3 is TGCGCCAGCAGCTTGGGGCTTGGACAGACGACTCTGAACACTGAAGCTTTCTTT. Translating gives CASSLGLGQTTLNTEAFF.